A selection of T cell receptor beta chains follows, all from one sample in a study of CD8+ T cells in alopecia areata. Sequenced by immunoSEQ multiplex PCR; TCRdb stores in-frame clones only, minus some. The table includes some 100,000 clones, 44% detected once. The material sequenced was CD8+ T cells sorted from blood, taken at week 24, from a patient treated with tofacitinib. These receptors originate from a human donor with alopecia areata. Both conserved end residues are part of each CDR3. D genes are given only for firm matches. Only part of the rows carry a size: once, few, many, or a class if the clone is expanded.

-,TRBJ2-5,TRBV27,-,TGTGCCAGCAGCCGGCAGGGGTGGGCAGAGACCCAGTACTTC,CASSRQGWAETQYF
TRBD2,TRBJ2-7,TRBV7-6,-,TGTGCCAGCAGCTCCGAAGCGGGAGACTACGAGCAGTACTTC,CASSSEAGDYEQYF
-,TRBJ2-7,TRBV19,once,TGTGCCAGTAAAGAAGAGACAGCCTACGAGCAGTACTTC,CASKEETAYEQYF
-,TRBJ1-1,TRBV9,few,TGTGCCAGCAGCGTAAGTCAAGGTGTGGCCACTGAAGCTTTCTTT,CASSVSQGVATEAFF
-,TRBJ2-5,TRBV4-1,-,TGCGCCAGCAGCCCTCCAGGCCGGGGGGAGACCCAGTACTTC,CASSPPGRGETQYF
TRBD1,TRBJ2-7,TRBV7-9,once,TGTGCCAGCAGCTTAGCGAGAACAGGGGTGGATCACGAGCAGTACTTC,CASSLARTGVDHEQYF
-,TRBJ2-1,TRBV4-1,few,TGCGCCAGCAGCCAGGCGGTTTTGACAGCTTTAGAGCAGTTCTTC,CASSQAVLTALEQFF
-,TRBJ2-1,TRBV2,-,TGTGCCAGCAGTGAATTGGACTCCCCATCCAATGAGCAGTTCTTC,CASSELDSPSNEQFF
TRBD1,TRBJ1-1,TRBV6-6,few,TGTGCCAGCAGTTTTGAGGGGGCGAACACTGAAGCTTTCTTT,CASSFEGANTEAFF
-,TRBJ2-7,TRBV10-2,-,TGCGCCAGCAGTGAGACTAGTCCCTACGAGCAGTACTTC,CASSETSPYEQYF
TRBD2,TRBJ2-7,TRBV5-5,many,TGTGCCAGCAGCCGCCTGACTAGCGGTCGAAGGGAGCAGTACTTC,CASSRLTSGRREQYF
-,TRBJ2-7,TRBV29-1,-,TGCAGCGTTGCTTCCCCGGCGGTACAGGGCGGTGAGCAGTACTTC,CSVASPAVQGGEQYF
TRBD2,TRBJ2-7,TRBV4-3,-,TGCGCCAGCAGCCAAGATCGTGGGGGAGGGCTGGTCGAGCAGTACTTC,CASSQDRGGGLVEQYF
-,TRBJ2-3,TRBV13,-,TGTGCCAGCAGCTTAAGGGACTCCAGACGGGTAGATACGCAGTATTTT,CASSLRDSRRVDTQYF
-,TRBJ1-1,TRBV2,few,TGTGCCAGCATGTTTCGGGGCGCCCCTGAAGCTTTCTTT,CASMFRGAPEAFF
-,TRBJ1-3,TRBV4-1,-,TGCGCCAGCAGCCAAGGGCCCGGAAACTCTGGAAACACCATATATTTT,CASSQGPGNSGNTIYF
-,TRBJ2-7,TRBV25-1,-,TGTGCCAGCAGTGCTTACCATTACGAGCAGTACTTC,CASSAYHYEQYF
-,TRBJ1-1,TRBV9,-,TGTGCCAGCAGCGTAGGGGGGACGACTGAAGCTTTCTTT,CASSVGGTTEAFF
TRBD1,TRBJ1-1,TRBV5-1,-,TGCGCCAGCAGCTCCGGGACAGGTATCATGAACACTGAAGCTTTCTTT,CASSSGTGIMNTEAFF
-,TRBJ1-5,TRBV27,-,TGTGCCAGCGGATTTAGGGCAGCGAGCAATCAGCCCCAGCATTTT,CASGFRAASNQPQHF
-,TRBJ2-1,TRBV5-6,-,TGTGCCAGCAGCTTCTGGAGCTCCTACAATGAGCAGTTCTTC,CASSFWSSYNEQFF
TRBD1,TRBJ2-1,TRBV5-1,once,TGCGCCAGCAGCGAGGGGACAGGGGATGAGCAGTTCTTC,CASSEGTGDEQFF
-,TRBJ2-7,TRBV6-1,-,TGTGCCAGCAGTGAACGAGTAGCTTACGAGCAGTACTTC,CASSERVAYEQYF
-,TRBJ2-2,TRBV29-1,-,TGCAGCGTTGTGTGGGGGCTCACCGGGGAGCTGTTTTTT,CSVVWGLTGELFF
-,TRBJ1-4,TRBV11-2,few,TGTGCCAGCAGCCCCGGACGATCAACTAATGAAAAACTGTTTTTT,CASSPGRSTNEKLFF
-,TRBJ2-3,TRBV4-2,-,TGTGCCAGCAGCCAGCGGGAAAGGGGGCCAGATACGCAGTATTTT,CASSQRERGPDTQYF
-,TRBJ1-1,TRBV29-1,few,TGCAGCGCCGGAGGGGGGGGTACAGTGAGGAACACTGAAGCTTTCTTT,CSAGGGGTVRNTEAFF
TRBD2,TRBJ2-7,TRBV4-1,-,TGCGCCAGCAGCCAATCATCGCGGGAGATGTACGAGCAGTACTTC,CASSQSSREMYEQYF